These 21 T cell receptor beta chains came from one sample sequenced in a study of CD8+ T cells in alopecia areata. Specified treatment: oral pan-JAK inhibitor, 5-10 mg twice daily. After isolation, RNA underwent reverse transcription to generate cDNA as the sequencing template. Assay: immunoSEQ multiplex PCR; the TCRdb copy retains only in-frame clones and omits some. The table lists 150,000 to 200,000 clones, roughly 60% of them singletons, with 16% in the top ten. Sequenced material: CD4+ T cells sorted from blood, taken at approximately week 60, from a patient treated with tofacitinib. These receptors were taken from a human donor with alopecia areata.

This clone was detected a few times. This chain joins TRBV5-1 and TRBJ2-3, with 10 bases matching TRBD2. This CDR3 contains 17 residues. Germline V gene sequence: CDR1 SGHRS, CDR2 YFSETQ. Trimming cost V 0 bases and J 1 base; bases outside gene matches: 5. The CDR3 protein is CASSLGTGTSGTDTQYF. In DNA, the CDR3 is TGCGCCAGCAGCTTGGGGACCGGGACTAGCGGCACAGATACGCAGTATTTT.

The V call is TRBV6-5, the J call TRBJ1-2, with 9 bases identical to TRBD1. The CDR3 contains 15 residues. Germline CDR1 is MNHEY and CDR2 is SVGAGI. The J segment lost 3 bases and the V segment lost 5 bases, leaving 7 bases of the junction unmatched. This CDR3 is CASSTQGAQYYGYTF. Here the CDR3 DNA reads TGTGCCAGCAGTACACAGGGGGCGCAGTACTATGGCTACACCTTC.

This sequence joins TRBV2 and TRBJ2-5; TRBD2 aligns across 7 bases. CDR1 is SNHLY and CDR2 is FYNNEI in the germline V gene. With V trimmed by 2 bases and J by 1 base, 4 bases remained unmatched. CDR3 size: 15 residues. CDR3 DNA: TGTGCCAGCAGTGAACTTTGGGGGGGCCAAGAGACCCAGTACTTC. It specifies CASSELWGGQETQYF.

CDR3 in DNA: TGTGCCAGCAGCAAGGCAACGGGGGGTAACACTGAAGCTTTCTTT. Amino acid sequence: CASSKATGGNTEAFF. The genes are TRBV5-6 and TRBJ1-1; D might be TRBD1 (5 bases). Germline V CDR1 and CDR2: SGHDT, YYEEEE. This CDR3 is 15 amino acids long. Trimming removed 4 bases at V and 2 bases at J, with 15 bases between.

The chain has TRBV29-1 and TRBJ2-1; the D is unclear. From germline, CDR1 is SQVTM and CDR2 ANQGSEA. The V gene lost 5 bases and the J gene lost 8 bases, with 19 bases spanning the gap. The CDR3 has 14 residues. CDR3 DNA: TGCAGCGTTACACCAAGGCCAGTTGGGGATGAGCAGTTCTTC. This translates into CSVTPRPVGDEQFF.

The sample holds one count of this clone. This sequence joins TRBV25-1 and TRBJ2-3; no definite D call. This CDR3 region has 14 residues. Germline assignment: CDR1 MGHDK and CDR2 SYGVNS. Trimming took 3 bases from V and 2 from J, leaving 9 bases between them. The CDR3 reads CASSEGPPTDTQYF. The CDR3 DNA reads TGTGCCAGCAGTGAGGGTCCGCCCACAGATACGCAGTATTTT.

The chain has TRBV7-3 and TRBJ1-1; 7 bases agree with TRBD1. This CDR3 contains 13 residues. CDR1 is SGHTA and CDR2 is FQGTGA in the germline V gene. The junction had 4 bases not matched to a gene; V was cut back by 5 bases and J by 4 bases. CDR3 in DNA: TGTGCCAGCAGCGCCCAGGGGGTCACTGAAGCTTTCTTT. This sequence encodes CASSAQGVTEAFF. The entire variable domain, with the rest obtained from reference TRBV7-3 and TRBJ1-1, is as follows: GAGVSQTPSNKVTEKGKYVELRCDPISGHTALYWYRQSLGQGPEFLIYFQGTGAADDSGLPNDRFFAVRPEGSVSTLKIQRTERGDSAVYLCASSAQGVTEAFFGQGTRLTVV.

The CDR3 reads CAWSVTGTGGQPQHF. The CDR3 coding sequence is TGTGCCTGGAGTGTTACTGGGACAGGGGGCCAGCCCCAGCATTTT. The V and J genes are TRBV30 and TRBJ1-5, with 12 bases that match TRBD1. The length of the CDR3 is 15 residues. Germline CDR1 reads GTSNPN; CDR2 reads SVGIG (reference sequence). The J segment lost 7 bases and the V segment lost 0 bases, leaving 4 bases of the junction unmatched.

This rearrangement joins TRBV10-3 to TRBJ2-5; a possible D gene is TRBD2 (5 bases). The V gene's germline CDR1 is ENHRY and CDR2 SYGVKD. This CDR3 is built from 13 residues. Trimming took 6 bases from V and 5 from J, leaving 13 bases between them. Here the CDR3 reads CAISDGSGETQYF. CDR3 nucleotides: TGTGCCATCAGCGACGGGTCGGGGGAGACCCAGTACTTC.

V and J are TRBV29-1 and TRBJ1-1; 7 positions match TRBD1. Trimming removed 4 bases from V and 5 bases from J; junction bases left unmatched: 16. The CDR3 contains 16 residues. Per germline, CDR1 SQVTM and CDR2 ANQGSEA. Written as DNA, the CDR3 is TGCAGCGTTGCAAGATCGTTAGGGCAGGGGGAAACTGAAGCTTTCTTT. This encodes CSVARSLGQGETEAFF.

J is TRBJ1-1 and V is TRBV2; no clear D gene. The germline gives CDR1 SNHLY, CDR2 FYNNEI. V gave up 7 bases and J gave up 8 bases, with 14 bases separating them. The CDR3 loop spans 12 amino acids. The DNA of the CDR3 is TGTGCCAGCACTCAAGGGTGGCAGGAAGCTTTCTTT. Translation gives CASTQGWQEAFF.

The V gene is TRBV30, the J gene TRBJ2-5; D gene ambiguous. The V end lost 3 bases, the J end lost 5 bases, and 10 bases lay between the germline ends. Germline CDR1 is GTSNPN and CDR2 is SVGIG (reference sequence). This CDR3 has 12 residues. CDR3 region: CAWRSFSETQYF. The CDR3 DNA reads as TGTGCCTGGAGAAGCTTCTCGGAGACCCAGTACTTC.

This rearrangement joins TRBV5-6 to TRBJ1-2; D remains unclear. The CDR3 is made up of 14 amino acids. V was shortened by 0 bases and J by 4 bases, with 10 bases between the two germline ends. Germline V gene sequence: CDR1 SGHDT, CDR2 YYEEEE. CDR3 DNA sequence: TGTGCCAGCAGCTTGGTGTCCGATTCCTATGGCTACACCTTC. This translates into CASSLVSDSYGYTF.

The DNA for the CDR3 is TGCGCCAGCAGCTTGGCCGACCCAGAGACCCAGTACTTC. It is translated as CASSLADPETQYF. The rearrangement uses TRBV5-1 and TRBJ2-5; the D is unclear. The V gene's germline CDR1 is SGHRS and CDR2 YFSETQ. The CDR3 has 13 residues. V lost 0 bases and J lost 4, with 7 bases in between. Full variable domain (remainder filled in from reference TRBV5-1 and TRBJ2-5): KAGVTQTPRYLIKTRGQQVTLSCSPISGHRSVSWYQQTPGQGLQFLFEYFSETQRNKGNFPGRFSGRQFSNSRSEMNVSTLELGDSALYLCASSLADPETQYFGPGTRLLVL.

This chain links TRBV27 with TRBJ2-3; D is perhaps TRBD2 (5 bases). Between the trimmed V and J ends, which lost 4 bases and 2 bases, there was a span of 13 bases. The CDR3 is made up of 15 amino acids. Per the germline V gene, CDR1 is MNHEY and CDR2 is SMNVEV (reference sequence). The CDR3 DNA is TGTGCCAGCAGTTCCGGGCGGGCCCTCACAGATACGCAGTATTTT. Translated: CASSSGRALTDTQYF.

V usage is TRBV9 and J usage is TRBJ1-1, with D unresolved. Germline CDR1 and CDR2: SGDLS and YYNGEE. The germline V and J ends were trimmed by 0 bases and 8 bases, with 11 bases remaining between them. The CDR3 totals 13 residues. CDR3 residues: CASSVAPAGEAFF. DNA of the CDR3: TGTGCCAGCAGCGTAGCCCCAGCCGGGGAAGCTTTCTTT.

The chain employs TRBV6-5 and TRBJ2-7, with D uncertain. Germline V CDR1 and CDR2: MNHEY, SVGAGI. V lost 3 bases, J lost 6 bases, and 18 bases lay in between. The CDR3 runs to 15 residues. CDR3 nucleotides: TGTGCCAGCAGTTATAGTGCCTCCTTGTCGGGCGAGCAGTACTTC. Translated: CASSYSASLSGEQYF.

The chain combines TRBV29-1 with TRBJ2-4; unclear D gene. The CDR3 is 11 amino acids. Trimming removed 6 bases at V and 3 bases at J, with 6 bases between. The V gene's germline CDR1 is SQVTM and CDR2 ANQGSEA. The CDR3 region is CSVAFKNIQYF. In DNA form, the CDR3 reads TGCAGCGTCGCTTTCAAAAACATTCAGTACTTC.

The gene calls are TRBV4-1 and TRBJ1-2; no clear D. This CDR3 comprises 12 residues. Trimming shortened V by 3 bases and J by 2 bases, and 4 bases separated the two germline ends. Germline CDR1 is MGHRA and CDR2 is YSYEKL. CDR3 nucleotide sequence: TGCGCCAGCAGCCAGGAGAACTATGGCTACACCTTC. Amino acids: CASSQENYGYTF.

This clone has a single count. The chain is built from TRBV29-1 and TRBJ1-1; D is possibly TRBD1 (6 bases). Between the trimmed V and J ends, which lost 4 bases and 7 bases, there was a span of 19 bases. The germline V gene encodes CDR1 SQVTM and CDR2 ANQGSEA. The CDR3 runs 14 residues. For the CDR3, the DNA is TGCAGCGTTGTTCCCGGGGGGGCCTTCAGTGAAGCTTTCTTT. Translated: CSVVPGGAFSEAFF. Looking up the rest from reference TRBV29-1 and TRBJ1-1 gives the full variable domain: SAVISQKPSRDICQRGTSLTIQCQVDSQVTMMFWYRQQPGQSLTLIATANQGSEATYESGFVIDKFPISRPNLTFSTLTVSNMSPEDSSIYLCSVVPGGAFSEAFFGQGTRLTVV.

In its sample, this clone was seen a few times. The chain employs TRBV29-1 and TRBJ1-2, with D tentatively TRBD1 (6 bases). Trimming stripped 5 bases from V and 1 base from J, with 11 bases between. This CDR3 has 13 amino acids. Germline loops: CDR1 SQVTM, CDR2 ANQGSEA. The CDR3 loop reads CSVLDSFNYGYTF. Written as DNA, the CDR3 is TGCAGCGTTCTGGACAGTTTTAACTATGGCTACACCTTC.